The following is a TCR beta chain sequence with its context. Data came from immunoSEQ multiplex PCR; TCRdb stores just in-frame clones and leaves some out. The repertoire holds roughly 140,000 clones, with about 92% as singletons. This specimen comes from a study of T cell responses to AZD1222 COVID-19 vaccine. J gave up 3 bases and V 1 base, and 6 bases lay outside the gene matches. The CDR3 sequence is 15 residues long. Germline V gene data show CDR1 as SGHRS and CDR2 as YFSETQ. The receptor was derived from an adult who had recovered from COVID-19. The sample here was peripheral blood, taken after recovery from COVID-19. The rearrangement joins TRBV5-1 to TRBJ2-7, with 8 positions matching TRBD2. The CDR3 here is CASSLTSGTNYEQYF. In DNA, the CDR3 is TGCGCCAGCAGCTTGACTAGCGGAACTAACTACGAGCAGTACTTC.